This T cell receptor beta chain is from a study of T cell responses to AZD1222 COVID-19 vaccine. This CDR3 is built from 15 residues. Germline V CDR1 and CDR2: MDHEN, SYDVKM. J was trimmed by 6 bases and V by 7 bases; bases with no gene match: 7. Here immunoSEQ multiplex PCR was the method, and the copy in TCRdb shows in-frame clones only, minus some. This sample has 75,000 to 90,000 clones, with roughly 90% found just once. The rearrangement uses TRBV28 and TRBJ2-1; TRBD2 matches at 12 bases. The TCR comes from an adult who received the AZD1222 COVID-19 vaccine. Sequences were derived from peripheral blood, sampled 28 days after the second AZD1222 dose. CDR3: CASKTSGSLGNEQFF. DNA of the CDR3: TGTGCCAGCAAGACTAGCGGGAGCCTCGGCAATGAGCAGTTCTTC.